This passage covers 28 T cell receptor beta chains from one sample sequenced in a study of CD8 T cells in Susac syndrome. Random hexamers were used to reverse transcribe an amount of roughly 0.5 to 1 ug RNA. TCRdb redid the calling of the immunoSEQ multiplex PCR reads with MiXCR, one entry per CDR3 protein. This table holds some 300,000 distinct CDR3 sequences, about 82% found once. The material sequenced was CD8+ T cells from PBMCs. These receptors originate from a human donor with multiple sclerosis.

The chain recombines TRBV20-1 with TRBJ2-7; TRBD2 might be the D (5 bases). CDR1 is DFQATT, CDR2 SNEGSKA, per germline (reference sequence). The CDR3 loop spans 16 amino acids. Deletions cut 3 bases from V and 0 bases from J, with 18 bases between. The CDR3: CSASSYGGPDSYEQYF. CDR3 coding DNA: TGCAGTGCTAGCTCTTACGGCGGGCCGGACTCCTACGAGCAGTACTTC.

This chain uses TRBV19 with TRBJ2-1; 7 positions agree with TRBD2. Germline V gene sequence: CDR1 LNHDA, CDR2 SQIVND (reference sequence). J was trimmed by 8 bases and V by 3 bases; bases with no gene match: 7. There are 14 residues in the CDR3. The CDR3 loop is CASSMTGGGDEQFF. The DNA of the CDR3 is TGTGCCAGTAGTATGACGGGGGGTGGCGATGAGCAGTTCTTC.

The chain uses TRBV27 and TRBJ2-7; 7 bases line up with TRBD2. The germline gives CDR1 MNHEY, CDR2 SMNVEV (reference sequence). Unmatched junction bases numbered 10, after V lost 2 bases and J lost 0 bases. The CDR3 runs 17 residues. CDR3 DNA: TGTGCCAGCAGTTTAGGCCCAGCGGGAAGTAGCTCCTACGAGCAGTACTTC. It encodes CASSLGPAGSSSYEQYF.

The V gene is TRBV20-1, the J gene TRBJ2-1; D is possibly TRBD2 (6 bases). With 6 bases removed from V and 2 bases from J, the gap between germline ends came to 14 bases. Per the germline V gene, CDR1 is DFQATT and CDR2 is SNEGSKA (reference sequence). CDR3 length: 14 residues. Here the CDR3 reads CSAPGTGPYNEQFF. The CDR3 region has the DNA TGCAGTGCCCCCGGGACTGGACCCTACAATGAGCAGTTCTTC.

This sequence joins TRBV5-1 and TRBJ2-7; TRBD2 matches 12 bases. The CDR3 is 16 residues long. V trimming: 4 bases; J trimming: 1 base; junction bases outside the gene matches: 6. CDR1 and CDR2 (germline): SGHRS, YFSETQ. The CDR3 DNA reads TGCGCCAGCAGCCAGGACCTAGCGGGAGGGTCCTACGAGCAGTACTTC. As protein: CASSQDLAGGSYEQYF.

The rearrangement links TRBV27 to TRBJ2-7; 11 positions match TRBD2. The ends lost 4 bases at V and 3 bases at J; junction bases unmatched: 8. Germline CDR1 MNHEY, CDR2 SMNVEV (reference sequence). The CDR3 length is 16 residues. DNA of the CDR3: TGTGCCAGCAGTTCGGGACTAGCGGTAACTATCTACGAGCAGTACTTC. It codes for CASSSGLAVTIYEQYF.

The chain uses TRBV27 and TRBJ2-1; no clear D gene. With 1 base removed from V and 7 bases from J, the gap between germline ends came to 5 bases. Germline assignment: CDR1 MNHEY and CDR2 SMNVEV (reference sequence). This CDR3 is 12 amino acids long. The CDR3 DNA is TGTGCCAGCAGTTTATTGGAAAATGAGCAGTTCTTC. This sequence encodes CASSLLENEQFF.

The J gene is TRBJ2-1, the V gene TRBV20-1; 9 bases map to TRBD2. The CDR3 sequence is 15 residues long. Losses at the gene ends were 3 bases for V and 3 bases for J; bases not matched to a gene: 6. Germline loops: CDR1 DFQATT, CDR2 SNEGSKA (reference sequence). The CDR3 loop reads CSARARTSVYNEQFF. CDR3 nucleotides: TGCAGTGCTAGGGCAAGGACTAGCGTCTACAATGAGCAGTTCTTC.

The chain links TRBV28 to TRBJ1-5; possible D gene TRBD1, 6 bases. The germline gives CDR1 MDHEN, CDR2 SYDVKM. The length of the CDR3 is 19 residues. The ends were cut back, 6 bases at V and 2 bases at J, with 26 bases in the middle. The CDR3 here is CASSRRRGLTWAGNQPQHF. CDR3 nucleotides: TGTGCCAGCAGCCGAAGGAGGGGGTTGACGTGGGCGGGCAATCAGCCCCAGCATTTT.

The chain carries TRBV4-3 and TRBJ2-1; either TRBD1 or TRBD2 may supply D (5 bases each). V was cut by 0 bases and J by 4 bases, with 16 bases left in between. CDR1 is LGHNA and CDR2 is YSLEER in the germline V gene. This CDR3 region has 17 residues. CDR3 in amino acids: CASSQDRGGPPYNEQFF. The CDR3 DNA follows: TGCGCCAGCAGCCAAGATCGGGGCGGGCCCCCTTACAATGAGCAGTTCTTC.

The V call is TRBV2, the J call TRBJ1-1, with 7 bases lining up with TRBD1. Germline trimming cut 8 bases from V and 5 bases from J; bases unmatched to any gene: 11. Germline CDR1 is SNHLY and CDR2 is FYNNEI. This CDR3 has 14 amino acids. The CDR3 sequence is CASEGQRGWTEAFF. The CDR3 region has the DNA TGTGCCAGCGAGGGACAGCGAGGGTGGACTGAAGCTTTCTTT.

The V gene is TRBV4-1, the J gene TRBJ2-1; maybe TRBD1 (6 bases). The CDR3 is 16 amino acids. The germline V and J ends were trimmed by 4 bases and 3 bases, with 16 bases remaining between them. Germline values: CDR1 MGHRA, CDR2 YSYEKL. The chain's CDR3 is CASSPGHAEIYNEQFF. CDR3 bases: TGCGCCAGCAGCCCGGGACACGCCGAGATCTACAATGAGCAGTTCTTC.

This chain uses TRBV24-1 with TRBJ2-1; the D gene could be TRBD1 or TRBD2 (5 bases each). CDR3 length equals 17 residues. Germline CDR1 KGHDR, CDR2 SFDVKD. Trimming pared 4 bases from V and 1 base from J, leaving 16 bases between. CDR3 in amino acids: CATSDLRMGESYNEQFF. The CDR3 DNA is TGTGCCACCAGTGACCTCAGGATGGGGGAGTCCTACAATGAGCAGTTCTTC.

The chain has TRBV6-2 or TRBV6-3 and TRBJ1-1; D remains ambiguous. Trimming shortened V by 4 bases and J by 1 base, and 10 bases separated the two germline ends. This CDR3 has 14 residues. Germline lookup yields CDR1 MNHEY and CDR2 SVGEGT. The CDR3 DNA follows: TGTGCCAGCAGTTTTTTGTCAGGGAACACTGAAGCTTTCTTT. Its protein is CASSFLSGNTEAFF.

J is TRBJ1-5 and V is TRBV4-3, with unresolved D. The CDR3 loop spans 14 amino acids. The V gene's germline CDR1 is LGHNA and CDR2 YSLEER. V dropped 5 bases and J dropped 1 base, with 9 bases sitting between them. The CDR3 coding sequence is TGCGCCAGCAGCAACGCCCGGAGCAATCAGCCCCAGCATTTT. Its protein is CASSNARSNQPQHF.

The V and J genes are TRBV27 and TRBJ1-5; D gene ambiguous. Germline V CDR1 and CDR2: MNHEY, SMNVEV (reference sequence). There are 15 residues in the CDR3. The V end lost 2 bases, the J end lost 0 bases, and 8 bases lay between the germline ends. The CDR3 loop reads CASSLGVLSNQPQHF. For the CDR3, the DNA is TGTGCCAGCAGTTTAGGGGTCCTTAGCAATCAGCCCCAGCATTTT.

The CDR3 is CAWSEVEGYRTEAFF. CDR3 nucleotide sequence: TGTGCCTGGAGTGAGGTAGAGGGATATAGGACTGAAGCTTTCTTT. This rearrangement joins TRBV30 to TRBJ1-1; D unclear. Trimming removed 1 base at V and 5 bases at J, with 17 bases between. Germline values: CDR1 GTSNPN, CDR2 SVGIG (reference sequence). CDR3 length equals 15 residues. Full variable domain (missing parts from reference TRBV30 and TRBJ1-1): SQTIHQWPATLVQPVGSPLSLECTVEGTSNPNLYWYRQAAGRGLQLLFYSVGIGQISSEVPQNLSASRPQDRQFILSSKKLLLSDSGFYLCAWSEVEGYRTEAFFGQGTRLTVV.

V is TRBV12-3 or TRBV12-4 and J is TRBJ2-5; weak D call: TRBD2 (5 bases). V lost 4 bases, J lost 1 base, and 10 bases lay in between. This CDR3 spans 14 amino acids. The CDR3 region has the DNA TGTGCCAGCAGTTCCCTGGGGAGCCAAGAGACCCAGTACTTC. Protein product: CASSSLGSQETQYF.

The chain has TRBV19 and TRBJ1-1; D gene uncertain. The V gene lost 3 bases and the J gene lost 4 bases, with 15 bases spanning the gap. In germline, CDR1 is LNHDA, CDR2 SQIVND (reference sequence). The CDR3 is 15 residues long. The CDR3 DNA follows: TGTGCCAGTAGTATGATACAGTGGAGTGTCACTGAAGCTTTCTTT. Its protein is CASSMIQWSVTEAFF.

The table lists this clonotype with a count of one. The genes are TRBV7-2 and TRBJ2-1; 11 nucleotides align to TRBD2. Trimming cost V 4 bases and J 4 bases; bases outside gene matches: 6. The germline CDR1 and CDR2 sequences are SGHTA and FQGNSA. The length of the CDR3 is 16 residues. The CDR3 region has the DNA TGTGCCAGCAGCTCGCCGGGACTAGCGGAGTACAATGAGCAGTTCTTC. It yields the protein CASSSPGLAEYNEQFF.

V usage is TRBV15 and J usage is TRBJ2-2, with TRBD2 identical over 11 bases. The V gene end was trimmed by 4 bases and the J gene end by 7 bases; junction bases not matched to a gene: 5. This CDR3 comprises 15 residues. Germline V lookup: CDR1 LNHNV, CDR2 YYDKDF (reference sequence). The CDR3 sequence: CATSTLAGVHGELFF. Written as DNA, the CDR3 is TGTGCCACCAGCACACTAGCGGGAGTTCACGGGGAGCTGTTTTTT.

The chain recombines TRBV13 with TRBJ2-7; 9 nucleotides line up with TRBD1. Germline values: CDR1 PRHDT, CDR2 FYEKMQ (reference sequence). Germline trimming cut 2 bases from V and 6 bases from J; bases unmatched to any gene: 8. This CDR3 has 15 amino acids. CDR3 DNA sequence: TGTGCCAGCAGCTTACCGGGACAGGGTGAAGTCGAGCAGTACTTC. Translating it yields CASSLPGQGEVEQYF.

V and J are TRBV28 and TRBJ1-5; maybe TRBD1 (5 bases). The CDR3 consists of 13 residues. Germline V gives CDR1 MDHEN, CDR2 SYDVKM. V lost 3 bases and J lost 4, with 7 bases in between. The CDR3 reads CASSLHRNQPQHF. The CDR3 DNA reads TGTGCCAGCAGTTTGCACAGGAATCAGCCCCAGCATTTT. The entire variable domain, with the rest obtained from reference TRBV28 and TRBJ1-5, is as follows: DVKVTQSSRYLVKRTGEKVFLECVQDMDHENMFWYRQDPGLGLRLIYFSYDVKMKEKGDIPEGYSVSREKKERFSLILESASTNQTSMYLCASSLHRNQPQHFGDGTRLSIL.

This chain links TRBV7-3 with TRBJ2-5; 11 nucleotides agree with TRBD1. The germline gives CDR1 SGHTA, CDR2 FQGTGA. The junction had 3 bases not matched to a gene; V was cut back by 4 bases and J by 2 bases. This CDR3 is 15 amino acids long. The CDR3 region has the DNA TGTGCCAGCAGCTCGGACAGGGGGCGTCAAGAGACCCAGTACTTC. This translates into CASSSDRGRQETQYF.

The gene calls are TRBV28 and TRBJ1-5; no firm D call. Trimming cost V 2 bases and J 8 bases, with 16 bases left between them. Germline V gene lookup returns CDR1 MDHEN and CDR2 SYDVKM. The CDR3 length is 15 residues. CDR3 in amino acids: CASSLEVLMREPQHF. As DNA, the CDR3 is TGTGCCAGCAGTTTAGAAGTTCTTATGCGGGAGCCCCAGCATTTT. Full variable domain (rest looked up from reference TRBV28 and TRBJ1-5): DVKVTQSSRYLVKRTGEKVFLECVQDMDHENMFWYRQDPGLGLRLIYFSYDVKMKEKGDIPEGYSVSREKKERFSLILESASTNQTSMYLCASSLEVLMREPQHFGDGTRLSIL.

This clonotype appeared a single time. The gene calls are TRBV7-9 and TRBJ2-7; D gene ambiguous. The ends were cut back, 5 bases at V and 2 bases at J, with 7 bases in the middle. The CDR3 is 12 residues long. The V gene's germline CDR1 is SEHNR and CDR2 FQNEAQ (reference sequence). CDR3 amino acids: CASSRSTYEQYF. CDR3 nucleotide sequence: TGTGCCAGCAGCCGGAGCACCTACGAGCAGTACTTC.

The chain combines TRBV30 with TRBJ1-1; D unclear. Germline CDR1 GTSNPN, CDR2 SVGIG (reference sequence). Trimming cost V 5 bases and J 4 bases, with 11 bases left between them. CDR3 length: 12 amino acids. The CDR3 is CAWGPVSTEAFF. In DNA form, the CDR3 reads TGTGCCTGGGGCCCAGTCTCCACTGAAGCTTTCTTT.

This clonotype has only a few counts. The chain is built from TRBV27 and TRBJ2-1, with TRBD2 as a possible D gene (5 bases). The length of the CDR3 is 15 residues. Germline V gene sequence: CDR1 MNHEY, CDR2 SMNVEV (reference sequence). V was clipped by 3 bases and J by 7 bases, with 16 bases between them. The CDR3 DNA sequence: TGTGCCAGCAGTTTTGGCGGGTCCGATTGGAATGAGCAGTTCTTC. It specifies CASSFGGSDWNEQFF.